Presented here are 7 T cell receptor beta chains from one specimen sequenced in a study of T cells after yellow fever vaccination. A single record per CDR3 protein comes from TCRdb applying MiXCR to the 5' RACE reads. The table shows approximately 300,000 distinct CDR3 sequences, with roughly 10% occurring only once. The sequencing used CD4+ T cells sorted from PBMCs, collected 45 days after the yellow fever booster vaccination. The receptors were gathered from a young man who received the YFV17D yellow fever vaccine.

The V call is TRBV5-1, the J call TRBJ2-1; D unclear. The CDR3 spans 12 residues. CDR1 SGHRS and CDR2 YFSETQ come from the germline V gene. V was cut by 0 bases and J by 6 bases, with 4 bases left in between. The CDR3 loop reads CASSLESNEQFF. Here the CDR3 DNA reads TGCGCCAGCAGCTTGGAAAGCAATGAGCAGTTCTTC.

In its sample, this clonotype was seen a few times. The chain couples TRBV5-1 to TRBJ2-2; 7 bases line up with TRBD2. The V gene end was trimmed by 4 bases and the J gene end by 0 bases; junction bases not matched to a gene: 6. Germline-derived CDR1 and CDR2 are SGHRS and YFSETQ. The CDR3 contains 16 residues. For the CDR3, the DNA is TGCGCCAGCAGCGGGGCCGGGAGGACGAACACCGGGGAGCTGTTTTTT. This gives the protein CASSGAGRTNTGELFF. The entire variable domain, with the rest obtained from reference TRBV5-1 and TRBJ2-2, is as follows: KAGVTQTPRYLIKTRGQQVTLSCSPISGHRSVSWYQQTPGQGLQFLFEYFSETQRNKGNFPGRFSGRQFSNSRSEMNVSTLELGDSALYLCASSGAGRTNTGELFFGEGSRLTVL.

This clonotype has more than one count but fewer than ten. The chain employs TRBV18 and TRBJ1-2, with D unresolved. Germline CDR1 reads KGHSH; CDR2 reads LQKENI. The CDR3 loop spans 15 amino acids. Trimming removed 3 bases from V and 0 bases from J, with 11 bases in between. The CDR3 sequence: CASSPLADANYGYTF. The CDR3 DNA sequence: TGTGCCAGCTCACCGTTAGCAGACGCTAACTATGGCTACACCTTC.

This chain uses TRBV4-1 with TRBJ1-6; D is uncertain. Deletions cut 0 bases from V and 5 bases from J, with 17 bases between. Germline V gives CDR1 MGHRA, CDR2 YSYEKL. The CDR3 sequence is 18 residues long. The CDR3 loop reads CASSQEGRATGNNSPLHF. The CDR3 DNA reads TGCGCCAGCAGCCAAGAAGGGAGGGCGACGGGAAATAATTCACCCCTCCACTTT.

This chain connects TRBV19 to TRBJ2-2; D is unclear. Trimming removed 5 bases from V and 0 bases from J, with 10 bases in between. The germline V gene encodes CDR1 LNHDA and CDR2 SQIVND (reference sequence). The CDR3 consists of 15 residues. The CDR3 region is CASSVAFANTGELFF. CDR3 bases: TGTGCCAGTAGTGTGGCGTTCGCGAACACCGGGGAGCTGTTTTTT.

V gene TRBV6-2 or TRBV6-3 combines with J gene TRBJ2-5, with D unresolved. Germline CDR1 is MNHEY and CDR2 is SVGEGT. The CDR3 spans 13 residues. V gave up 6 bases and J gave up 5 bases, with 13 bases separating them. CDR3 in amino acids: CASRIDSLETQYF. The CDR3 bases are TGTGCCAGCAGAATTGACTCGCTGGAGACCCAGTACTTC.

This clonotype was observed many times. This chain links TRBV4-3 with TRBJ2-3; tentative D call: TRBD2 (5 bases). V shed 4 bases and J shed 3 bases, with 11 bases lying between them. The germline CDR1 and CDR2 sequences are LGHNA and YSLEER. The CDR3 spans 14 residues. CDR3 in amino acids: CASSPGEGTDTQYF. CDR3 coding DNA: TGCGCCAGCAGCCCCGGGGAAGGGACAGATACGCAGTATTTT.